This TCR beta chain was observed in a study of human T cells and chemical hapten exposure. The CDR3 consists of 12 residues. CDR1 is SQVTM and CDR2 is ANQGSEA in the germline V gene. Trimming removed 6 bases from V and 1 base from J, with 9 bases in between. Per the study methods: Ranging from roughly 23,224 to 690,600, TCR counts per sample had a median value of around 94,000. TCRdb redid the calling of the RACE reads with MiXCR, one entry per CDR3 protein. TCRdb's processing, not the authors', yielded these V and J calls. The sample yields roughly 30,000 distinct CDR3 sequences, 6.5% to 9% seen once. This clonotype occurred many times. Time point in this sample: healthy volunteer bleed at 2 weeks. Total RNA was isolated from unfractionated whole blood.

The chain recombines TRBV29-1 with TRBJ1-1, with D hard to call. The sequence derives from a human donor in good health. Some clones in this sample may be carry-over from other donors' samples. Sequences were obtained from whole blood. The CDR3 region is CSVTEGNTEAFF. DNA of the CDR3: TGCAGCGTGACCGAGGGGAACACTGAAGCTTTCTTT.